This paragraph covers one T cell receptor beta chain sequence. Its target is unknown. Per the germline V gene, CDR1 is SGHDT and CDR2 is YYEEEE. CDR3 length: 13 amino acids. V was pared by 4 bases and J by 8 bases, with 15 bases between. This specimen comes from a study of blood T cells in healthy people across ages. General study findings and limits: Diversity estimates from one million T cells were considered underestimates.

The use of a sample-barcoded 5' primer and a J-beta primer mix characterized a second PCR of about 7 to 12 cycles. Every sample gave at least 3 million paired-end reads containing CDR3. Each CDR3 protein gets one entry after TCRdb re-called the 5' RACE reads with MiXCR. The table lists 700,000 or so distinct CDR3 sequences, 20% to 25% of them singletons, with about 22% in the top ten. The V gene is TRBV5-6, the J gene TRBJ2-5; possibly TRBD1 for D (6 bases). This TCR was recovered from a man aged 70-80 years in good health. The sequenced material came from blood. The CDR3 reads CASSAQGQGTQYF. The CDR3 DNA is TGTGCCAGCAGCGCCCAGGGGCAGGGAACCCAGTACTTC.